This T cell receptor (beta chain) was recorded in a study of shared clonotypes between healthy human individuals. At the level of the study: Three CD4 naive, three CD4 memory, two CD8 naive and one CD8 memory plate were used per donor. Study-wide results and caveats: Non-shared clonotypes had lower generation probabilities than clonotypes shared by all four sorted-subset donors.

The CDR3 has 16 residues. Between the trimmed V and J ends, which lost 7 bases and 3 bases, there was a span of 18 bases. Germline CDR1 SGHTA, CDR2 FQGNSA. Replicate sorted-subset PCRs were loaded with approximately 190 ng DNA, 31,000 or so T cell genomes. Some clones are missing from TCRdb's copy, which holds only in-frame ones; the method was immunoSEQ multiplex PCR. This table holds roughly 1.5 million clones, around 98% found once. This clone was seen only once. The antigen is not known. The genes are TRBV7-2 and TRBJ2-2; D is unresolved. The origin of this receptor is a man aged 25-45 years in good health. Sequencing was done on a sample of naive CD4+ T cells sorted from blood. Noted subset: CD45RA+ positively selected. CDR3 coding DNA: TGTGCCAGCACCGTGGGTAGCCGAAAACACACCGGGGAGCTGTTTTTT. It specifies CASTVGSRKHTGELFF.